The 11 T cell receptor beta chains reported below all come from one sample, sequenced in a study of preoperative IRX-2 immunotherapy in early breast cancer. This sample's treatment: preoperative locoregional IRX-2 cytokine immunotherapy. The data were produced by immunoSEQ multiplex PCR, yet TCRdb's version contains in-frame clones alone and is incomplete. The repertoire consists of 20,000 to 25,000 clones, with 85% to 95% occurring once and the leading ten covering 15% to 20%. The source material was tumor tissue, sampled after IRX-2 immunotherapy. The receptors shown here come from a human donor with breast cancer.

The J gene is TRBJ1-2, the V gene TRBV5-6, with D tentatively TRBD1 (6 bases). This CDR3 comprises 15 residues. Germline V gene data show CDR1 as SGHDT and CDR2 as YYEEEE. With 1 base removed from V and 5 bases from J, the gap between germline ends came to 15 bases. The CDR3 loop is CASSLTGYHRYGYTF. The CDR3 nucleotides are TGTGCCAGCAGCTTGACAGGGTACCATAGGTATGGCTACACCTTC.

The chain carries TRBV7-9 and TRBJ2-7, with a possible D match to TRBD1 (6 bases). There are 13 residues in the CDR3. The V end lost 2 bases, the J end lost 6 bases, and 11 bases lay between the germline ends. Germline V gene lookup returns CDR1 SEHNR and CDR2 FQNEAQ (reference sequence). The CDR3 DNA reads TGTGCCAGCAGCTTAATGGGGACAACCGAGCAGTACTTC. Amino acids: CASSLMGTTEQYF.

This clone is a singleton in its sample. The V gene is TRBV2, the J gene TRBJ2-7, with 7 bases aligning to TRBD1. Trimming took 3 bases from V and 3 from J; bases not matched to a gene: 5. The CDR3 is 14 amino acids. Germline CDR1 and CDR2: SNHLY and FYNNEI. Here the CDR3 reads CASSDRGQSYEQYF. In DNA, the CDR3 is TGTGCCAGCAGTGATAGGGGGCAAAGCTACGAGCAGTACTTC.

This sequence joins TRBV9 and TRBJ1-1; D is uncertain. From germline, CDR1 is SGDLS and CDR2 YYNGEE. Trimming cost V 1 base and J 3 bases, with 10 bases left between them. CDR3 length: 14 amino acids. Here the CDR3 DNA reads TGTGCCAGCAGCGTAAGCGGAACGGACACTGAAGCTTTCTTT. It codes for CASSVSGTDTEAFF. Full variable domain (remainder filled in from reference TRBV9 and TRBJ1-1): DSGVTQTPKHLITATGQRVTLRCSPRSGDLSVYWYQQSLDQGLQFLIQYYNGEERAKGNILERFSAQQFPDLHSELNLSSLELGDSALYFCASSVSGTDTEAFFGQGTRLTVV.

In this sample, this clone turned up once. The chain joins TRBV28 to TRBJ1-6; no clear D. Trimming shortened V by 1 base and J by 8 bases, and 15 bases separated the two germline ends. This CDR3 spans 16 amino acids. Germline lookup yields CDR1 MDHEN and CDR2 SYDVKM. This chain's CDR3 is CASSLLGYGLDSPLHF. The DNA of the CDR3 is TGTGCCAGCAGTTTATTAGGGTACGGGCTAGATTCACCCCTCCACTTT. Full variable domain (rest looked up from reference TRBV28 and TRBJ1-6): DVKVTQSSRYLVKRTGEKVFLECVQDMDHENMFWYRQDPGLGLRLIYFSYDVKMKEKGDIPEGYSVSREKKERFSLILESASTNQTSMYLCASSLLGYGLDSPLHFGNGTRLTVT.

V is TRBV6-1 and J is TRBJ2-5; D not resolved. The V end lost 6 bases, the J end lost 5 bases, and 16 bases lay between the germline ends. Germline V lookup: CDR1 MNHNS, CDR2 SASEGT. The CDR3 covers 14 residues. CDR3 in amino acids: CASRLVRTIETQYF. CDR3 coding DNA: TGTGCCAGCAGACTGGTCAGGACGATTGAGACCCAGTACTTC.

The gene calls are TRBV9 and TRBJ2-7; D is ambiguous. The CDR3 is 16 residues long. From germline, CDR1 is SGDLS and CDR2 YYNGEE. Trimming removed 0 bases at V and 0 bases at J, with 13 bases between. CDR3 in amino acids: CASSVDPGSISYEQYF. CDR3 bases: TGTGCCAGCAGCGTAGATCCTGGCAGCATCTCCTACGAGCAGTACTTC.

The V and J genes are TRBV28 and TRBJ2-1, with 15 bases aligning to TRBD2. Germline CDR1 reads MDHEN; CDR2 reads SYDVKM. CDR3 length: 15 residues. Losses at the gene ends were 6 bases for V and 10 bases for J; bases not matched to a gene: 7. In DNA, the CDR3 is TGTGCCAGCAGCCCTACAGGGACTAGCGGGAGGGAGCAGTTCTTC. Amino acid sequence: CASSPTGTSGREQFF.

The genes are TRBV6-5 and TRBJ2-7; no clear D gene. Trimming cost V 0 bases and J 6 bases, with 15 bases left between them. The CDR3 has 15 amino acids. Germline assignment: CDR1 MNHEY and CDR2 SVGAGI. The CDR3 region has the DNA TGTGCCAGCAGTTACTCCCAGGATATTCTAGGCGAGCAGTACTTC. Residues: CASSYSQDILGEQYF.

The chain joins TRBV11-2 to TRBJ1-5; 8 nucleotides agree with TRBD1. CDR3 size: 15 residues. Per the germline V gene, CDR1 is SGHAT and CDR2 is FQNNGV. Trimming took 3 bases from V and 6 from J; bases not matched to a gene: 7. The CDR3 DNA sequence: TGTGCCAGCAGCTTTGCGACAGGGGAAGGTCAGCCCCAGCATTTT. It is translated as CASSFATGEGQPQHF.

The gene calls are TRBV11-2 and TRBJ2-1; D tentatively reads TRBD1 or TRBD2 (6 bases each). This CDR3 region has 17 residues. Trimming stripped 5 bases from V and 0 bases from J, with 17 bases between. CDR1 SGHAT and CDR2 FQNNGV come from the germline V gene. The CDR3 protein is CASSRGISGHSYNEQFF. In nucleotides, the CDR3 is TGTGCCAGCAGCAGGGGGATTAGCGGTCACTCCTACAATGAGCAGTTCTTC.